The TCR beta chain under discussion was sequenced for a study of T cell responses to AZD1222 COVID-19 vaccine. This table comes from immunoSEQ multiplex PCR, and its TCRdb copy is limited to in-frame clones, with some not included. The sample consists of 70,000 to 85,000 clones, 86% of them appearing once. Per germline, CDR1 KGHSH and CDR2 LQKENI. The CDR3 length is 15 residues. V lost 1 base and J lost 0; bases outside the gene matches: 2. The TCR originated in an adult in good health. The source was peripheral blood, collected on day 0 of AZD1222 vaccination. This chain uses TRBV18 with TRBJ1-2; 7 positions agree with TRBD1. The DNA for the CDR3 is TGTGCCAGCTCACCACTGGGACAGTCTAACTATGGCTACACCTTC. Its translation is CASSPLGQSNYGYTF.